This T cell receptor (beta chain) came from a study of blood T cell repertoires in COVID-19. Study summary: Nucleic acid was either cDNA or gDNA, and it came from T cells, B-cell-depleted T cells, or PBMCs.

Repertoires were generated with immunoSEQ multiplex PCR, while TCRdb's copy carries only in-frame clones and drops some. The sample holds 300,000 to 450,000 clones, around 87% seen once. Germline CDR1 is LGHDT and CDR2 is YNNKEL (reference sequence). The CDR3 spans 14 residues. V lost 1 base, J lost 1 base, and 5 bases lay in between. The sample comprised peripheral blood. The source is a woman aged 60-70 years with COVID-19, enrolled during active disease. The chain uses TRBV3-1 (or the pseudogene TRBV3-2) and TRBJ1-3; D ambiguous. The CDR3 loop reads CASSQGPSGNTIYF. Written as DNA, the CDR3 is TGTGCCAGCAGCCAAGGGCCATCTGGAAACACCATATATTTT.